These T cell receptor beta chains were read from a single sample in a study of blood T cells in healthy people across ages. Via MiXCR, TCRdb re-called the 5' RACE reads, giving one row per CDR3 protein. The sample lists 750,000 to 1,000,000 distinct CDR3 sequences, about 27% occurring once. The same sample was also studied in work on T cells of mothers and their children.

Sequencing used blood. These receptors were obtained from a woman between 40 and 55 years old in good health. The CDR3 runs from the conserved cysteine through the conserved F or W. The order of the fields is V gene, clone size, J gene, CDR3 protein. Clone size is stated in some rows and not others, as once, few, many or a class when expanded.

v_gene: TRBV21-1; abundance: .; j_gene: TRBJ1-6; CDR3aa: CASRERRHNSPLHF
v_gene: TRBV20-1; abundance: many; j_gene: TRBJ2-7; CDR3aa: CSASRGGFSSYEQYF
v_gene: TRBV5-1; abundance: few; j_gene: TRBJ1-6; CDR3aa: CASSLDSGQGRNSPLHF
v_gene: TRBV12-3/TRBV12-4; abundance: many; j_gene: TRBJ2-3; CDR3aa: CASSPRGVTDTQYF
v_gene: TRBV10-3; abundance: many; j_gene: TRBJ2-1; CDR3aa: CAISESSNEQFF
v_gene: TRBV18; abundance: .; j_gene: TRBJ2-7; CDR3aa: CAGSPGTSGGYEQYF
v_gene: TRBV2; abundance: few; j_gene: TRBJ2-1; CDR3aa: CASSEDLGAYNEQFF
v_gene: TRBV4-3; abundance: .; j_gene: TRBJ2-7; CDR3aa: CVSSQDGQGYEQYF
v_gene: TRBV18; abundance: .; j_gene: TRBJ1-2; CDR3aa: CASSPPGRAAGSGYTF
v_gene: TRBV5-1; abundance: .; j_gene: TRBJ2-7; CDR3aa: CASSPKISPKSSYEQYF
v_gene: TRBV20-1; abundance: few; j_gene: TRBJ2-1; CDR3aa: CSAREGNYNEQFF
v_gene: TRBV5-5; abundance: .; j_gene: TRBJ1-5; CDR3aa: CASSISPNQPQHF
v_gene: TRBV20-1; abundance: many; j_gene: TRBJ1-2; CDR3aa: CSAFIPRGPDGYTF
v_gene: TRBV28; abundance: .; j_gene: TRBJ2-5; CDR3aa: CASTRDRRGTQYF
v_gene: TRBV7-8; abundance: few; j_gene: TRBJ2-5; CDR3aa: CASSLATGDPLETQYF
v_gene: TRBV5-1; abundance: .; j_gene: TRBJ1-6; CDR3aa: CACSSTGARNSPLHF
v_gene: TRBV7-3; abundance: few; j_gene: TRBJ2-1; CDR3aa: CASSPDGSYNEQFF
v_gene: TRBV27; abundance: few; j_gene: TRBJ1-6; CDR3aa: CASSYLDLGAEPQSPLHF
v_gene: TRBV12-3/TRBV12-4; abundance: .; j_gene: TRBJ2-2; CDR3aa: CASSPYASGELFF
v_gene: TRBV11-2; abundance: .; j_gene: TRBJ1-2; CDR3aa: CASSPGASLSYGYTF
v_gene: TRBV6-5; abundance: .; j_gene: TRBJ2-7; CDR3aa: CASRVDGTLSYEQYF
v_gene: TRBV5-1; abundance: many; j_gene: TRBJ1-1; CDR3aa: CASSSQGDTEAFF
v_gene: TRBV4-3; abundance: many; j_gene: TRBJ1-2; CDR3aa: CASSPTPTGSYGYTF
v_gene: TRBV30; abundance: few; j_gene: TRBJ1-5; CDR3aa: CAFDRGNQPQHF